This is a list of T cell receptor beta chains from one sample in a study of blood T cells in healthy people across ages. TCRdb reanalysed the 5' RACE reads using MiXCR and keeps one entry per CDR3 protein. The table includes over 1,500,000 distinct CDR3 sequences, about two fifths detected once. Sequenced sample: blood. These receptors were obtained from a human donor in good health. The CDR3 runs from the conserved cysteine through the conserved F or W. The D gene is left open where the match is weak. Clone size is given for some rows only: seen once, a few or many times, or a class if the clone is expanded.

TRBJ2-1	18	TRBV7-9	TRBD2	-	TGTGCCAGCAGCTTAACGCTAGCGGGGGGGCCGTCTGTGAATGAGCAGTTCTTC	CASSLTLAGGPSVNEQFF
TRBJ1-6	16	TRBV12-3/TRBV12-4	TRBD1	-	TGTGCCAGCAGTTTAGTGTACCAGGGGGGTGGTTCACCCCTCCACTTT	CASSLVYQGGGSPLHF
TRBJ1-4	16	TRBV7-2	-	-	TGTGCCAGCAGCTTAGCGATCACAGGAGGAAATGAAAAACTGTTTTTT	CASSLAITGGNEKLFF
TRBJ2-5	14	TRBV7-2	TRBD1	-	TGTACCAGCAGCCGACAGGGGCTAAGGGAGACCCAGTACTTC	CTSSRQGLRETQYF
TRBJ2-3	14	TRBV7-2	-	-	TGTGCCAGCAGCTTTGGGGGAACCACGGATACGCGGTATTTT	CASSFGGTTDTRYF
TRBJ2-7	15	TRBV6-6	-	-	TGTGCCAGCAGTTACTCCCCCCCAGGGGTCTACGAGCAGTACTTC	CASSYSPPGVYEQYF
TRBJ1-2	17	TRBV4-3	-	-	TGCGCCAGCAGCTGGGGGCAGTTTACCGACCTCCATTATGGCTACACCTTC	CASSWGQFTDLHYGYTF
TRBJ1-1	13	TRBV28	-	few	TGTGCCAGCACTGCACAGACGAACACCGAAGCTTTCTTT	CASTAQTNTEAFF
TRBJ2-5	14	TRBV18	-	-	TGTGCCAGCTCACCCTCAGCGGTGGGGGAGACCCAGTACTTC	CASSPSAVGETQYF
TRBJ1-2	16	TRBV7-8	-	few	TGTGCCAGCAGCTTAACCCTCGCAGCAGGCGGCTATGGCTACACCTTC	CASSLTLAAGGYGYTF
TRBJ2-6	17	TRBV6-2/TRBV6-3	TRBD2	once	TGTGCCAGCAGCCCGAACGGGGAGGGGTTTGGGGCCAGCGTCCTGACTTTC	CASSPNGEGFGASVLTF
TRBJ2-5	16	TRBV12-3/TRBV12-4	TRBD1	-	TGTGCCAGCAGTACTAGGGGGCAGGGGGCGGCGGAGACCCAGTACTTC	CASSTRGQGAAETQYF
TRBJ1-1	14	TRBV5-5	-	-	TGTGCCAGCAGCTTGTACGCCCTCCGCCCTGAAGCTTTCTTT	CASSLYALRPEAFF
TRBJ2-5	15	TRBV4-1	-	-	TGCGCCAGCAGCCAAGATGAGGCAGAAATCATGAATTTGTACTTC	CASSQDEAEIMNLYF
TRBJ2-7	14	TRBV12-3/TRBV12-4	-	few	TGTGCCAGCAGTCGGGGTGAGGAGTCCTACGAGCAGTACTTC	CASSRGEESYEQYF
TRBJ1-2	15	TRBV12-3/TRBV12-4	TRBD1	few	TGTGCCAGCAGTGGGACAGGCGCGCCCACCTATGGCTACACCTTC	CASSGTGAPTYGYTF
TRBJ2-4	14	TRBV2	-	-	TGTGCCAGCAGAAGGAGGGACTCCAAAAACATTCAGTACTTC	CASRRRDSKNIQYF
TRBJ1-2	15	TRBV11-2	-	-	TGTGCCAGCAGCGCGGTCCAGGGGCCCGGTGGCGGCTACACCTTC	CASSAVQGPGGGYTF
TRBJ1-2	14	TRBV10-3	TRBD1	few	TGTGCCATCAAAAAAACAGGGGCTAACTATGGCTACACCTTC	CAIKKTGANYGYTF
TRBJ1-4	14	TRBV12-3/TRBV12-4	TRBD1	-	TGTGCCAGCACCCAGGCAGGGGGCCAACATAAACTGTTTTTT	CASTQAGGQHKLFF
TRBJ2-1	15	TRBV29-1	TRBD1	-	TGCAGCCTAGAAGGACAGGGAGGCCCCTACAATGAGCAGTTCTTC	CSLEGQGGPYNEQFF
TRBJ2-5	14	TRBV7-2	-	-	TGTGCCAGCAGCCCGGGGGTGCCTCAAGAGACCCAGTACTTC	CASSPGVPQETQYF
TRBJ2-5	14	TRBV29-1	TRBD2	-	TGCAGCGTTGACGCGGGGGGCCTACAAGAGACCCAGTACTTC	CSVDAGGLQETQYF
TRBJ1-4	15	TRBV7-9	TRBD1	-	TGTGCCAGCAGCTTAGAGGGGGCAGCTAATGAAAAACTGTTTTTT	CASSLEGAANEKLFF
TRBJ2-2	14	TRBV24-1	-	-	TGTGCCACCAGTGATTTTGAGGCCCCGGGGTTGCTGTTTTTT	CATSDFEAPGLLFF
TRBJ2-1	19	TRBV27	-	-	TGTGCCAGCAGTTTAGGTAAAAGTAGTCTTCGGAGCTCCTACCATGAGCAGTTCTTC	CASSLGKSSLRSSYHEQFF
TRBJ2-7	13	TRBV6-6	TRBD1	-	TGTGCCAGCGCCCCAGGGGGATCCTACGAGCAGTACTTC	CASAPGGSYEQYF
TRBJ2-4	15	TRBV5-6	-	few	TGTGCCAGCAGCCACCTCGGGGCCGCCAAAAACATTCAGTACTTC	CASSHLGAAKNIQYF
TRBJ2-3	15	TRBV4-3	TRBD2	few	TGCGCCAGCAGCCAGACTAGCGGGGGAGCAGATACGCAGTATTTT	CASSQTSGGADTQYF
TRBJ1-4	16	TRBV7-8	-	once	TGTGCCAGCAGCCTGACCCTCACGGGACTTAATGAAAAACTGTTTTTT	CASSLTLTGLNEKLFF
TRBJ2-3	15	TRBV6-4	TRBD2	-	TGTGCCAGCAGTGAAGTTAGCGGGGGGGCGGATACGCAGTATTTT	CASSEVSGGADTQYF
TRBJ2-1	16	TRBV5-1	TRBD2	-	TGCGCCAGCAGCTGGACAACTAGCGGGGGCTACAATGAGCAGTTCTTC	CASSWTTSGGYNEQFF
TRBJ2-3	13	TRBV29-1	TRBD1	-	TGCAGCGTGATGACAGGGGCTACAGATACGCAGTATTTT	CSVMTGATDTQYF
TRBJ2-7	13	TRBV19	-	once	TGTGCCAGTAGTTATTCTGGCCAGAACGAGCAGTACTTC	CASSYSGQNEQYF
TRBJ2-2	14	TRBV20-1	TRBD1	-	TGCAGTGCCAGGGGGCCGGGTGCGAACGGGGAGCTGTTTTTT	CSARGPGANGELFF
TRBJ2-3	16	TRBV5-1	-	-	TGCGCCAGCAGAAGGCTCGGGGCGACTAGCACAGATACGCAGTATTTT	CASRRLGATSTDTQYF
TRBJ2-5	12	TRBV30	-	-	TGTGCCGGGAGCCTGTACCAAGAGACCCAGTACTTC	CAGSLYQETQYF
TRBJ1-2	14	TRBV5-6	-	-	TGTGCCAGCAGCCCGGACACCGGGGCCTATGGCTACACCTTC	CASSPDTGAYGYTF
TRBJ2-3	14	TRBV29-1	TRBD2	-	TGCAGCGTTGGGGAGGGGAGTGTATTGGATACGCAGTATTTT	CSVGEGSVLDTQYF
TRBJ2-1	19	TRBV20-1	TRBD2	-	TGCAGTGCTAGAGATACGGCTAGCGGGGAGGTGGAAATTTACAATGAGCAGTTCTTC	CSARDTASGEVEIYNEQFF
TRBJ1-1	13	TRBV7-9	-	few	TGTGCCAGCAGCTTAGAGACGAGTACTGAAGCTTTCTTT	CASSLETSTEAFF
TRBJ1-2	12	TRBV6-1	-	few	TGTGCCAGCAGTGGTAACAGGGCTGGCTACACCTTC	CASSGNRAGYTF
TRBJ2-5	15	TRBV20-1	-	-	TGCAGTGCTAGAGATCGAGGTACAGGACAAGAGGCCCAGTACTTC	CSARDRGTGQEAQYF
TRBJ2-7	14	TRBV4-1	-	-	TGCGCCAGCAAAGTTATTGGGGGTCCGAGTGAGCAGTACTTC	CASKVIGGPSEQYF
TRBJ2-1	16	TRBV12-5	-	few	TGTGCTAGTGGTTTAAGGCAGACCAGCTCCTACAATGAGCAGTTCTTC	CASGLRQTSSYNEQFF
TRBJ2-1	12	TRBV2	-	few	TGTGCCAGCAGTGAGGGGGGGCCTGAGCAGTTCTTC	CASSEGGPEQFF
TRBJ2-7	14	TRBV4-3	-	many	TGCGCCAGCAGCCAAGATCTGAGCAGCTACGAGCAGTACTTC	CASSQDLSSYEQYF
TRBJ1-4	18	TRBV5-1	TRBD1	-	TGCGCCAGTAGCCTGCATTCAGGGGGCACCGCAACTAATGAAAAACGGTTTTTT	CASSLHSGGTATNEKRFF
TRBJ2-5	15	TRBV9	TRBD2	-	TGTGCCAGCAGCGTCGGCGGGGGGGCGTATGAGACCCAGTACTTC	CASSVGGGAYETQYF
TRBJ2-3	18	TRBV25-1	TRBD2	-	TGTGCCAGCAGTGAATTCACTAGCGGAGAGACTAGCACAGATACGCAGTATTTT	CASSEFTSGETSTDTQYF
TRBJ1-1	14	TRBV29-1	-	-	TGCAGCGTTGATCCGGCAGGGGTGAACACTGAAGCTTTCTTT	CSVDPAGVNTEAFF
TRBJ1-2	12	TRBV29-1	-	few	TGCAGCGTTGAAGGGCCCGGCTATGGCTACACCTTC	CSVEGPGYGYTF
TRBJ2-7	12	TRBV18	-	-	TGTGCCAGCTCACCAGAGACTCGCGAGCAGTACTTC	CASSPETREQYF
TRBJ2-1	16	TRBV14	-	-	TGTGCCAGCAGCCAAGAAGTCATAAGGGGTATCGATGAGCAGTTCTTC	CASSQEVIRGIDEQFF
TRBJ1-5	15	TRBV7-2	TRBD1	-	TGTGCCAGCAGCTTCTTACAGGGGGCAGAACAGCCCCAGCATTTT	CASSFLQGAEQPQHF
TRBJ2-1	17	TRBV12-3/TRBV12-4	-	once	TGTGCCAGCAGTCCCCTGGGCTCAGGGGCCCCTTACAATGAGCAGTTCTTC	CASSPLGSGAPYNEQFF
TRBJ1-4	13	TRBV29-1	-	few	TGCAGCGTTGAAGAGGGGGCGGAGGAAAAACTGTTTTTT	CSVEEGAEEKLFF
TRBJ1-2	13	TRBV28	-	once	TGTGCCAGCAGTTTATCAGGGCCTAATGGCTACACCTTC	CASSLSGPNGYTF
TRBJ1-5	14	TRBV20-1	TRBD1	few	TGCAGTGCTAGAGGACCAGGGGGCTGGCAGCCCCAGCATTTT	CSARGPGGWQPQHF
TRBJ2-7	15	TRBV27	-	-	TGTGCCAGCAGTCGCAAAGGCGGGGTATCCTACGAGCAGTACTTC	CASSRKGGVSYEQYF